This passage covers 5 T cell receptor beta chains from one sample sequenced in a study of blood T cell repertoires in COVID-19. Profiled with immunoSEQ multiplex PCR; TCRdb holds only in-frame clones, not every one. The sample lists 90,000 to 120,000 clones; 80% to 90% were seen once. The sequencing sample was made of peripheral blood. The receptors derive from a human donor in a cohort sampled during active COVID-19.

J is TRBJ2-4 and V is TRBV28; no clear D. Trimming stripped 5 bases from V and 0 bases from J, with 8 bases between. The CDR3 extends over 14 amino acids. Per the germline V gene, CDR1 is MDHEN and CDR2 is SYDVKM. CDR3 DNA sequence: TGTGCCAGCAGTGCCCAACTAGCCAAAAACATTCAGTACTTC. It encodes CASSAQLAKNIQYF.

The V and J genes are TRBV11-2 and TRBJ2-3; D unclear. The V and J ends lost 3 bases and 1 base respectively, with 2 bases between them. Looked up from germline, CDR1 is SGHAT and CDR2 is FQNNGV. CDR3 size: 12 residues. CDR3 nucleotides: TGTGCCAGCAGCTTCGGCACAGATACGCAGTATTTT. This encodes CASSFGTDTQYF.

CDR3 bases: TGTGCCAGCAGTCTGACAGGGGGGACCGGGGAGCTGTTTTTT. This encodes CASSLTGGTGELFF. The genes are TRBV2 and TRBJ2-2; 9 nucleotides match TRBD1. V trimming: 5 bases; J trimming: 5 bases; junction bases outside the gene matches: 3. The CDR3 spans 14 residues. Germline values: CDR1 SNHLY, CDR2 FYNNEI.

This chain connects TRBV29-1 to TRBJ2-1; D unresolved. The CDR3 contains 13 residues. The V gene's germline CDR1 is SQVTM and CDR2 ANQGSEA. The germline V and J ends were trimmed by 8 bases and 4 bases, with 15 bases remaining between them. The CDR3 DNA reads TGCAGCACTTCCCAGGCTATTTACAATGAGCAGTTCTTC. It codes for CSTSQAIYNEQFF.

Turning to this clone: A read error is possible here, since a much larger clone lies one base away. The sample has other DNA sequences that encode this CDR3 too. This sequence joins TRBV3-1 (or the pseudogene TRBV3-2) and TRBJ2-1; 7 nucleotides agree with TRBD1. This CDR3 has 15 residues. V was pared by 1 base and J by 0 bases, with 0 bases of the junction left unmatched. Germline V gives CDR1 LGHDT, CDR2 YNNKEL (reference sequence). As DNA, the CDR3 is TGTGCCAGCAGCCAAGCAGGGGGCTCCTACAATGAGCAGTTCTTC. Its translation is CASSQAGGSYNEQFF.